This T cell receptor (beta chain) was recovered during a study of cytomegalovirus exposure and HLA in healthy donors. The length of the CDR3 is 19 residues. V was pared by 4 bases and J by 5 bases, with 14 bases of the junction left unmatched. Germline CDR1 and CDR2: SGDLS and YYNGEE. This clone has more than one count but fewer than ten. Its antigen is unidentified. Overall study results and limits: Analyzed later, association rates of TCRs varied across HLA loci, with DRB1 most and HLA-C fewest.

Researchers ran the PCR with 60 Vbeta and 13 Jbeta primers. In the source study's methods: Per a later analysis, the number of unique TCR beta chains was around 80 million, of which roughly 10 million were shared. Generated by immunoSEQ multiplex PCR, the TCRdb table keeps only in-frame clones and is missing some. The V and J calls and clone size come from that table; D and trimming were worked out from the DNA. The sample has about 150,000 clones; more than 70% are singletons. The specimen was PBMCs. The TCR was taken from a man between 18 and 29 years old in good health and CMV-seropositive. The gene calls are TRBV9 and TRBJ2-2, with 13 positions matching TRBD2. CDR3 residues: CASSPTGLAGPSQTGELFF. DNA of the CDR3: TGTGCCAGCAGCCCAACGGGACTAGCGGGACCCAGCCAGACCGGGGAGCTGTTTTTT.